Below, 31 T cell receptor beta chains from the same sample are listed, as sequenced in a study of cytomegalovirus exposure and HLA in healthy donors. PCR employed 60 Vbeta and 13 Jbeta primers. Measured with immunoSEQ multiplex PCR; TCRdb has only the in-frame clones, and not every one. The sample shows 150,000 to 200,000 clones, roughly 71% of them seen only once. Sequencing was carried out using PBMCs. The origin of the receptors is a woman in her 50s in good health and CMV-seropositive.

The V call is TRBV2, the J call TRBJ2-5, with D possibly TRBD2 on 6 matching bases. Germline loops: CDR1 SNHLY, CDR2 FYNNEI. The CDR3 contains 16 residues. Trimming took off 6 bases at V and 2 bases at J, with 19 bases between the two ends. CDR3 DNA: TGTGCCAGCAGAGCCGGGAGCACAGCTATTCAAGAGACCCAGTACTTC. Protein product: CASRAGSTAIQETQYF.

The V call is TRBV30, the J call TRBJ1-5, with D tentatively TRBD1 (5 bases). Germline V lookup: CDR1 GTSNPN, CDR2 SVGIG (reference sequence). The CDR3 is 14 amino acids. Trimming cost V 1 base and J 4 bases, with 11 bases left between them. The CDR3 nucleotides read TGTGCCTGGAGTGGGCCAGGGCTGAATCAGCCCCAGCATTTT. It yields the protein CAWSGPGLNQPQHF. Full variable domain (outside the CDR3, taken from reference TRBV30 and TRBJ1-5): SQTIHQWPATLVQPVGSPLSLECTVEGTSNPNLYWYRQAAGRGLQLLFYSVGIGQISSEVPQNLSASRPQDRQFILSSKKLLLSDSGFYLCAWSGPGLNQPQHFGDGTRLSIL.

As to this clone: Compared with germline, one end of the junction differs, possibly owing to a read error. The chain links TRBV7-9 to TRBJ1-4; D is uncertain. CDR1 and CDR2 (germline): SEHNR, FQNEAQ (reference sequence). The CDR3 runs 12 residues. As DNA, the CDR3 is TGTTCCAGCAGCAGCCGTGTTGGAAAACTGTTTTTT. Translating gives CSSSSRVGKLFF.

The chain employs TRBV27 and TRBJ1-5, with D uncertain. CDR3 length: 14 residues. Trimming pared 4 bases from V and 1 base from J, leaving 8 bases between. Germline CDR1 MNHEY, CDR2 SMNVEV (reference sequence). The CDR3 sequence: CASSSPRSNQPQHF. The DNA for the CDR3 is TGTGCCAGCAGTTCCCCGAGGAGCAATCAGCCCCAGCATTTT.

The chain joins TRBV11-2 to TRBJ2-7; D might be TRBD2 (7 bases). CDR3 length equals 16 residues. Trimming removed 5 bases from V and 1 base from J, with 18 bases in between. The germline CDR1 and CDR2 sequences are SGHAT and FQNNGV. Written as DNA, the CDR3 is TGTGCCAGCAGCCCCCTGGGGGGGCTCGGGTCCTACGAGCAGTACTTC. Protein: CASSPLGGLGSYEQYF.

The gene calls are TRBV5-4 and TRBJ2-3, with 9 bases identical to TRBD2. Looked up from germline, CDR1 is SGHNT and CDR2 is YYREEE (reference sequence). CDR3 length: 14 residues. With V trimmed by 4 bases and J by 1 base, 1 base remained unmatched. This CDR3 reads CASSRTSGTDTQYF. In nucleotides, the CDR3 is TGTGCCAGCAGCCGGACTAGCGGCACAGATACGCAGTATTTT. The variable domain in full, completed from reference TRBV5-4 and TRBJ2-3, reads ETGVTQSPTHLIKTRGQQVTLRCSSQSGHNTVSWYQQALGQGPQFIFQYYREEENGRGNFPPRFSGLQFPNYSSELNVNALELDDSALYLCASSRTSGTDTQYFGPGTRLTVL.

The J gene is TRBJ1-2, the V gene TRBV5-1; D unclear. CDR1 and CDR2 from the germline V gene are SGHRS and YFSETQ. The CDR3 has 16 amino acids. V shed 0 bases and J shed 4 bases, with 16 bases lying between them. CDR3 residues: CASSLDWAATSYGYTF. The CDR3 DNA follows: TGCGCCAGCAGCTTGGATTGGGCAGCAACTAGCTATGGCTACACCTTC.

This rearrangement joins TRBV6-5 to TRBJ1-1, with TRBD1 matching 7 bases. The ends lost 5 bases at V and 3 bases at J; junction bases unmatched: 3. This CDR3 is 13 amino acids long. Germline CDR1 reads MNHEY; CDR2 reads SVGAGI. In nucleotides, the CDR3 is TGTGCCAGCAGTACCACAGGGGACACTGAAGCTTTCTTT. This encodes CASSTTGDTEAFF.

The rearrangement joins TRBV19 to TRBJ2-7; 10 nucleotides agree with TRBD1. CDR1 and CDR2 (germline): LNHDA, SQIVND (reference sequence). Trimming cost V 3 bases and J 5 bases; bases outside gene matches: 4. The length of the CDR3 is 14 residues. In nucleotides, the CDR3 is TGTGCCAGTAGTATCCCGGGACAGGGGAACGAGCAGTACTTC. Translated, it gives CASSIPGQGNEQYF.

This sequence joins TRBV5-1 and TRBJ1-6, with 7 bases that match TRBD1. The germline gives CDR1 SGHRS, CDR2 YFSETQ. The ends lost 0 bases at V and 6 bases at J; junction bases unmatched: 3. The CDR3 has 15 residues. As DNA, the CDR3 is TGCGCCAGCAGCTTGGGGGGACAGATTAATTCACCCCTCCACTTT. Translating it yields CASSLGGQINSPLHF.

The chain has TRBV5-1 and TRBJ2-1; TRBD1 agrees at 7 bases. In germline, CDR1 is SGHRS, CDR2 YFSETQ. The V gene end was trimmed by 0 bases and the J gene end by 4 bases; junction bases not matched to a gene: 4. The CDR3 consists of 15 residues. The CDR3 here is CASSLGTGVYNEQFF. The CDR3, as DNA: TGCGCCAGCAGCTTGGGGACAGGAGTTTACAATGAGCAGTTCTTC.

The chain has TRBV9 and TRBJ1-3, with 9 nucleotides matching TRBD1. V shed 4 bases, J shed 2 bases, and the junction held 4 bases outside the gene matches. This CDR3 comprises 15 residues. CDR1 and CDR2 (germline): SGDLS, YYNGEE. The CDR3 DNA is TGTGCCAGCAGCCGGACAGGGGAGACTGGAAACACCATATATTTT. Protein product: CASSRTGETGNTIYF.

This clone has only one observation. The chain carries TRBV2 and TRBJ2-3; TRBD2 matches at 7 bases. Trimming cost V 3 bases and J 3 bases; bases outside gene matches: 6. Germline CDR1 is SNHLY and CDR2 is FYNNEI. The CDR3 runs 15 residues. CDR3 in amino acids: CASSDGLGGTDTQYF. The CDR3 nucleotides read TGTGCCAGCAGTGATGGGTTGGGGGGGACAGATACGCAGTATTTT.

V and J are TRBV29-1 and TRBJ1-4; D possibly corresponds to TRBD1 (5 bases). The V gene lost 7 bases and the J gene lost 3 bases, with 15 bases spanning the gap. There are 14 residues in the CDR3. Germline lookup yields CDR1 SQVTM and CDR2 ANQGSEA. The CDR3 is CSGGGTGANEKLFF. The CDR3 DNA is TGCAGCGGAGGAGGGACCGGAGCTAATGAAAAACTGTTTTTT.

The gene calls are TRBV11-3 and TRBJ1-1; D perhaps matches TRBD1 (6 bases). Trimming left V 3 bases short and J 4 bases short, with 9 bases between. The CDR3 contains 13 residues. The germline CDR1 and CDR2 sequences are SGHNT and YENEEA. Here the CDR3 DNA reads TGTGCCAGCAGCTTCGGACAGTCCACTGAAGCTTTCTTT. Amino acid sequence: CASSFGQSTEAFF.

This clone has more than one count but fewer than ten. The chain joins TRBV12-5 to TRBJ1-4; tentatively, D is TRBD1 (5 bases). The CDR3 consists of 14 residues. Germline lookup yields CDR1 LGHNT and CDR2 FRNRAP. The V gene lost 1 base and the J gene lost 4 bases, with 7 bases spanning the gap. CDR3 region: CASGLGQINEKLFF. CDR3 in DNA: TGTGCTAGTGGTTTGGGACAGATTAATGAAAAACTGTTTTTT.

This clone has a handful of counts. This rearrangement joins TRBV2 to TRBJ2-7, with D maybe TRBD1 (5 bases). Trimming removed 4 bases at V and 3 bases at J, with 13 bases between. The CDR3 extends over 14 amino acids. Germline lookup yields CDR1 SNHLY and CDR2 FYNNEI. The CDR3 DNA is TGTGCCAGCAGTGCAGGGTTCACTAACTACGAGCAGTACTTC. Residues: CASSAGFTNYEQYF.

This rearrangement joins TRBV7-3 to TRBJ2-6, with no clear D. Germline V gene sequence: CDR1 SGHTA, CDR2 FQGTGA. CDR3 length equals 15 residues. Trimming pared 5 bases from V and 0 bases from J, leaving 8 bases between. The CDR3, as DNA: TGTGCCAGCAGCCGTCTAGGCTCTGGGGCCAACGTCCTGACTTTC. Residues: CASSRLGSGANVLTF.

The chain joins TRBV4-1 to TRBJ2-4, with a possible D match to TRBD2 (6 bases). V was clipped by 0 bases and J by 1 base, with 16 bases between them. Germline CDR1 and CDR2: MGHRA and YSYEKL. The CDR3 contains 18 residues. The CDR3 here is CASSQDIAGRGAKNIQYF. The CDR3 DNA is TGCGCCAGCAGCCAAGATATCGCGGGACGGGGGGCCAAAAACATTCAGTACTTC.

The chain uses TRBV27 and TRBJ1-6, with TRBD1 matching over 9 bases. Unmatched junction bases numbered 8, after V lost 7 bases and J lost 7 bases. CDR3 size: 15 residues. The germline CDR1 and CDR2 sequences are MNHEY and SMNVEV (reference sequence). This CDR3 is CASTMDRGGNSPLHF. CDR3 bases: TGTGCCAGCACGATGGACAGGGGAGGGAATTCACCCCTCCACTTT.

The gene calls are TRBV6-1 and TRBJ1-1; D remains unclear. Germline CDR1 and CDR2: MNHNS and SASEGT. CDR3 length: 14 residues. The ends were cut back, 2 bases at V and 1 base at J, with 8 bases in the middle. CDR3 DNA sequence: TGTGCCAGCAGTGAAACGGTTTCGAACACTGAAGCTTTCTTT. Amino acids: CASSETVSNTEAFF.

The sample holds a few counts of this clone. The chain joins TRBV30 to TRBJ1-2; 12 bases are shared with TRBD1. The length of the CDR3 is 15 residues. In germline, CDR1 is GTSNPN, CDR2 SVGIG (reference sequence). V dropped 1 base and J dropped 7; count of bases not matched to a gene: 7. Here the CDR3 reads CAWSAGTGGSCGYTF. The DNA of the CDR3 is TGTGCCTGGAGTGCCGGGACAGGGGGCAGTTGTGGCTACACCTTC.

There are many counts of this clone. The chain recombines TRBV6-5 with TRBJ2-7; D is possibly TRBD1 (5 bases). The CDR3 runs to 14 residues. Per the germline V gene, CDR1 is MNHEY and CDR2 is SVGAGI. Trimming removed 0 bases from V and 2 bases from J, with 8 bases in between. The CDR3 loop is CASSYSGPAYEQYF. The CDR3 region has the DNA TGTGCCAGCAGTTACTCGGGGCCAGCCTACGAGCAGTACTTC.

This clone was seen more than once but under ten times. DNA for the CDR3: TGTGCCAGCAGCTTAAGGCTAGCGGGGGGGCCTGAAGAGACCCAGTACTTC. It translates to CASSLRLAGGPEETQYF. The gene calls are TRBV7-8 and TRBJ2-5; TRBD2 agrees at 12 bases. V lost 2 bases and J lost 3; bases outside the gene matches: 7. Germline CDR1 SGHVS, CDR2 FQNEAQ. The CDR3 contains 17 residues.

V gene TRBV5-4 combines with J gene TRBJ1-1, with D maybe TRBD1 (5 bases). The CDR3 runs to 13 residues. V dropped 0 bases and J dropped 7 bases, with 10 bases sitting between them. CDR1 SGHNT and CDR2 YYREEE come from the germline V gene (reference sequence). The CDR3 loop reads CASSLARANEAFF. For the CDR3, the DNA is TGTGCCAGCAGCTTGGCCAGGGCGAATGAAGCTTTCTTT. Together with reference TRBV5-4 and TRBJ1-1, the CDR3 gives the full variable domain: ETGVTQSPTHLIKTRGQQVTLRCSSQSGHNTVSWYQQALGQGPQFIFQYYREEENGRGNFPPRFSGLQFPNYSSELNVNALELDDSALYLCASSLARANEAFFGQGTRLTVV.

The genes are TRBV2 and TRBJ2-5, with TRBD2 matching 10 bases. Germline lookup yields CDR1 SNHLY and CDR2 FYNNEI. Losses at the gene ends were 6 bases for V and 5 bases for J; bases not matched to a gene: 3. There are 13 residues in the CDR3. CDR3 sequence (DNA): TGTGCCAGCAGAGGGACTAGCGTTGAGACCCAGTACTTC. Protein product: CASRGTSVETQYF.

The CDR3 DNA is TGTGCCAGTAGTATAGGGGACACCACGTTCTATAATTCACCCCTCCACTTT. It codes for CASSIGDTTFYNSPLHF. The chain links TRBV19 to TRBJ1-6; TRBD1 is a possible D gene (6 bases). This CDR3 is 17 amino acids long. Germline CDR1 and CDR2: LNHDA and SQIVND (reference sequence). V gave up 1 base and J gave up 3 bases, with 13 bases separating them.

This sequence joins TRBV7-6 and TRBJ1-4, with TRBD1 as a possible D gene (5 bases). Germline V CDR1 and CDR2: SGHVS, FNYEAQ. The CDR3 is made up of 14 amino acids. V shed 5 bases and J shed 1 base, with 8 bases lying between them. This chain's CDR3 is CASSPQGTNEKLFF. CDR3 DNA: TGTGCCAGCAGCCCCCAGGGAACTAATGAAAAACTGTTTTTT.

The J gene is TRBJ2-1, the V gene TRBV4-1; TRBD1 matches at 8 bases. The CDR3 consists of 16 residues. Trimming took 0 bases from V and 8 from J; bases not matched to a gene: 9. Germline CDR1 and CDR2: MGHRA and YSYEKL. The CDR3 DNA follows: TGCGCCAGCAGCCAAGATAAGGACAGGGTTCAGTATGAGCAGTTCTTC. It specifies CASSQDKDRVQYEQFF.

There are a few counts of this clone. The chain has TRBV5-1 and TRBJ1-2; no firm D call. CDR3 length: 15 amino acids. The V gene's germline CDR1 is SGHRS and CDR2 YFSETQ. The V end lost 0 bases, the J end lost 4 bases, and 13 bases lay between the germline ends. CDR3 loop: CASSLDGELTYGYTF. As DNA, the CDR3 is TGCGCCAGCAGCTTGGATGGGGAGTTAACCTATGGCTACACCTTC.

This chain joins TRBV5-6 and TRBJ2-2, with D perhaps matching TRBD1 (5 bases). From germline, CDR1 is SGHDT and CDR2 YYEEEE. The CDR3 has 15 amino acids. V lost 1 base and J lost 3, with 10 bases in between. CDR3 DNA sequence: TGTGCCAGCAGCTTGAGGCAGGGCTACACCGGGGAGCTGTTTTTT. Its translation is CASSLRQGYTGELFF.